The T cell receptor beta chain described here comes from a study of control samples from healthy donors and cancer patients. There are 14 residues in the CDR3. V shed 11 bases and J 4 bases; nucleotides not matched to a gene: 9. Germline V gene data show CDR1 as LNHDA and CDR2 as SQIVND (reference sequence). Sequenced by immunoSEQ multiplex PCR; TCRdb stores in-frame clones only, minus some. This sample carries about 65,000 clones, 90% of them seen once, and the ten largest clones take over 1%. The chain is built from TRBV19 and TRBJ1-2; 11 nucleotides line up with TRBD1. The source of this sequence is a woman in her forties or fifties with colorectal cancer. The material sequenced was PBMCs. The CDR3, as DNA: TGTGCCGCCGAGGCTGGGACAGGGGGCTATGGCTACACCTTC. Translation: CAAEAGTGGYGYTF.